What follows are 25 T cell receptor beta chains derived from one specimen sequenced in a study of cytomegalovirus exposure and HLA in healthy donors. The PCR employed 60 Vbeta primers together with 13 Jbeta primers. Some clones are missing from TCRdb's copy, which holds only in-frame ones; the method was immunoSEQ multiplex PCR. Seen here are about 77,000 clones, roughly 80% observed once, and the top ten hold approximately 4.4%. What was sequenced was PBMCs. The receptor set was obtained from a man aged 35-49 years in good health and CMV-seronegative.

The chain couples TRBV7-8 to TRBJ2-7; possible D gene TRBD2, 6 bases. Germline V lookup: CDR1 SGHVS, CDR2 FQNEAQ. The CDR3 contains 16 residues. The V gene lost 3 bases and the J gene lost 5 bases, with 20 bases spanning the gap. In DNA form, the CDR3 reads TGTGCCAGCAGCTTTTTAGGCCCGGAGGGTCGGGACGAGCAGTACTTC. It is translated as CASSFLGPEGRDEQYF.

V and J are TRBV5-1 and TRBJ2-7; 9 bases map to TRBD2. The CDR3 has 17 residues. Germline CDR1 is SGHRS and CDR2 is YFSETQ. Trimming cost V 5 bases and J 0 bases; bases outside gene matches: 12. The CDR3 is CASRLISGSDSSYEQYF. The CDR3 DNA follows: TGCGCCAGCAGATTAATTAGCGGGAGCGACAGCTCCTACGAGCAGTACTTC.

This rearrangement joins TRBV19 to TRBJ1-1; no clear D gene. From germline, CDR1 is LNHDA and CDR2 SQIVND (reference sequence). Trimming cost V 7 bases and J 1 base, with 13 bases left between them. The CDR3 length is 14 residues. The CDR3 reads CASTPGTGNTEAFF. CDR3 in DNA: TGTGCCAGTACCCCAGGAACCGGGAACACTGAAGCTTTCTTT. Full variable domain (missing parts from reference TRBV19 and TRBJ1-1): DGGITQSPKYLFRKEGQNVTLSCEQNLNHDAMYWYRQDPGQGLRLIYYSQIVNDFQKGDIAEGYSVSREKKESFPLTVTSAQKNPTAFYLCASTPGTGNTEAFFGQGTRLTVV.

The J gene is TRBJ2-3, the V gene TRBV4-1; unclear D gene. This CDR3 is built from 13 residues. The germline V gene encodes CDR1 MGHRA and CDR2 YSYEKL. V gave up 1 base and J gave up 6 bases, with 8 bases separating them. In nucleotides, the CDR3 is TGCGCCAGCAGCCAAGTCGGGTTGGATACGCAGTATTTT. This translates into CASSQVGLDTQYF.

The chain's CDR3 is CASSLLLVRTSGSIDNEQFF. CDR3 nucleotides: TGCGCCAGCAGCTTGCTGTTAGTCAGAACAAGCGGGAGTATCGACAATGAGCAGTTCTTC. This chain connects TRBV5-1 to TRBJ2-1; TRBD2 matches at 8 bases. This CDR3 has 20 residues. With V trimmed by 1 base and J by 5 bases, 20 bases remained unmatched. Germline CDR1 SGHRS, CDR2 YFSETQ. The entire variable domain, with the rest obtained from reference TRBV5-1 and TRBJ2-1, is as follows: KAGVTQTPRYLIKTRGQQVTLSCSPISGHRSVSWYQQTPGQGLQFLFEYFSETQRNKGNFPGRFSGRQFSNSRSEMNVSTLELGDSALYLCASSLLLVRTSGSIDNEQFFGPGTRLTVL.

V gene TRBV28 combines with J gene TRBJ2-3; unclear D gene. CDR1 MDHEN and CDR2 SYDVKM come from the germline V gene. This CDR3 is built from 15 residues. V was clipped by 0 bases and J by 0 bases, with 7 bases between them. The CDR3 coding sequence is TGTGCCAGCAGTTTATGGCCACAGAGCACAGATACGCAGTATTTT. This encodes CASSLWPQSTDTQYF. Combining the CDR3 with reference TRBV28 and TRBJ2-3 gives the whole variable domain DVKVTQSSRYLVKRTGEKVFLECVQDMDHENMFWYRQDPGLGLRLIYFSYDVKMKEKGDIPEGYSVSREKKERFSLILESASTNQTSMYLCASSLWPQSTDTQYFGPGTRLTVL.

This chain connects TRBV9 to TRBJ2-7; D is ambiguous. Trimming took off 1 base at V and 0 bases at J, with 11 bases between the two ends. Germline lookup yields CDR1 SGDLS and CDR2 YYNGEE. The CDR3 has 15 amino acids. The chain's CDR3 is CASSVRGGNSYEQYF. The CDR3 DNA sequence: TGTGCCAGCAGCGTACGTGGTGGCAACTCCTACGAGCAGTACTTC.

This rearrangement joins TRBV4-1 to TRBJ2-3, with 9 bases matching TRBD2. The CDR3 has 17 residues. V lost 0 bases to trimming and J lost 4 bases; unmatched junction nucleotides: 8. CDR1 is MGHRA, CDR2 YSYEKL, per germline. The chain's CDR3 is CASSQEWEREVADTQYF. CDR3 bases: TGCGCCAGCAGCCAAGAGTGGGAGCGGGAGGTCGCAGATACGCAGTATTTT.

The rearrangement joins TRBV4-3 to TRBJ1-1; 7 bases map to TRBD1. CDR1 LGHNA and CDR2 YSLEER come from the germline V gene. This CDR3 comprises 17 residues. V shed 2 bases, J shed 0 bases, and the junction held 9 bases outside the gene matches. CDR3 sequence (DNA): TGCGCCAGCAGCCAAAGCCGGGACAGAGGCATGAACACTGAAGCTTTCTTT. Its protein product is CASSQSRDRGMNTEAFF.

The J gene is TRBJ1-5, the V gene TRBV6-5; 8 bases are shared with TRBD1. The CDR3 covers 14 residues. V lost 6 bases to trimming and J lost 2 bases; unmatched junction nucleotides: 3. The germline V gene has CDR1 MNHEY and CDR2 SVGAGI. The CDR3 coding sequence is TGTGCCAGCAGCCCGGGACAGGGCAATCAGCCCCAGCATTTT. Residues: CASSPGQGNQPQHF.

The chain combines TRBV18 with TRBJ2-4, with 8 bases lining up with TRBD1. Germline values: CDR1 KGHSH, CDR2 LQKENI. The V gene end was trimmed by 4 bases and the J gene end by 8 bases; junction bases not matched to a gene: 4. The CDR3 covers 13 residues. Here the CDR3 DNA reads TGTGCCAGCTCACAACTGACAGGGGACATTCAGTACTTC. This sequence encodes CASSQLTGDIQYF.

The chain is built from TRBV7-8 and TRBJ2-6; 7 positions agree with TRBD2. V lost 7 bases, J lost 3 bases, and 6 bases stayed unmatched. Germline CDR1 and CDR2: SGHVS and FQNEAQ. CDR3 size: 15 residues. The CDR3 here is CASTLGGVGANVLTF. The CDR3 DNA follows: TGTGCCAGCACCCTGGGAGGGGTTGGGGCCAACGTCCTGACTTTC. Full variable domain (outside the CDR3, taken from reference TRBV7-8 and TRBJ2-6): GAGVSQSPRYKVAKRGQDVALRCDPISGHVSLFWYQQALGQGPEFLTYFQNEAQLDKSGLPSDRFFAERPEGSVSTLKIQRTQQEDSAVYLCASTLGGVGANVLTFGAGSRLTVL.

The chain joins TRBV4-2 to TRBJ1-1, with unresolved D. Trimming left V 1 base short and J 1 base short, with 7 bases between. The germline CDR1 and CDR2 sequences are LGHNA and YNFKEQ. This CDR3 spans 14 amino acids. The CDR3 DNA follows: TGTGCCAGCAGCCAAGCGAGGAAGAACACTGAAGCTTTCTTT. This codes for CASSQARKNTEAFF.

This chain links TRBV7-9 with TRBJ1-5; TRBD1 agrees at 9 bases. This CDR3 has 13 amino acids. The germline gives CDR1 SEHNR, CDR2 FQNEAQ (reference sequence). V lost 5 bases to trimming and J lost 9 bases; unmatched junction nucleotides: 5. The CDR3 here is CASSGTGNRPQHF. CDR3 coding DNA: TGTGCCAGCAGCGGGACAGGGAACCGGCCCCAGCATTTT.

This clone was recorded once. This chain connects TRBV30 to TRBJ1-6; 7 nucleotides line up with TRBD1. CDR3 length equals 15 residues. With V trimmed by 3 bases and J by 0 bases, 2 bases remained unmatched. Looked up from germline, CDR1 is GTSNPN and CDR2 is SVGIG (reference sequence). CDR3: CAWRTGSSYNSPLHF. CDR3 coding DNA: TGTGCCTGGAGGACAGGGAGCTCCTATAATTCACCCCTCCACTTT. Variable domain in full (rest from reference TRBV30 and TRBJ1-6): SQTIHQWPATLVQPVGSPLSLECTVEGTSNPNLYWYRQAAGRGLQLLFYSVGIGQISSEVPQNLSASRPQDRQFILSSKKLLLSDSGFYLCAWRTGSSYNSPLHFGNGTRLTVT.

This chain uses TRBV29-1 with TRBJ2-5, with D perhaps matching TRBD1 (6 bases). The assigned J gene may be wrong: the sequence end matches TRBJ2-7 better. The CDR3 loop spans 12 amino acids. Germline V lookup: CDR1 SQVTM, CDR2 ANQGSEA. DNA for the CDR3: TGCAGTGCTGGGAGCAGGGGATACGAGCAGTACTTC. Its translation is CSAGSRGYEQYF.

This clone has more than one count but fewer than ten. The rearrangement joins TRBV27 to TRBJ1-5; D perhaps matches TRBD1 (6 bases). V was clipped by 4 bases and J by 6 bases, with 13 bases between them. Germline CDR1 MNHEY, CDR2 SMNVEV (reference sequence). The CDR3 has 14 residues. Written as DNA, the CDR3 is TGTGCCAGCAGTTGGGAGGGGGGGAGTCAGCCCCAGCATTTT. Residues: CASSWEGGSQPQHF.

J is TRBJ2-5 and V is TRBV7-2; 7 bases align to TRBD2. Germline CDR1 SGHTA, CDR2 FQGNSA. The CDR3 is made up of 16 amino acids. With 5 bases clipped from V and 3 bases from J, the junction kept 12 bases outside the gene matches. The CDR3 bases are TGTGCCAGCAGCGTCAGAGCGGGACCAAGAGAAGAGACCCAGTACTTC. Translation gives CASSVRAGPREETQYF.

This clone was counted once. V and J are TRBV4-3 and TRBJ2-1; 7 bases are a match to TRBD2. This CDR3 comprises 14 residues. After removal of 2 bases from V and 4 bases from J, the junction contained 2 bases not matched to a gene. The V gene's germline CDR1 is LGHNA and CDR2 YSLEER. The CDR3 sequence is CASSQWRGYNEQFF. The CDR3 bases are TGCGCCAGCAGCCAATGGCGGGGGTACAATGAGCAGTTCTTC.

Only one count was recorded for this clone. The J gene is TRBJ2-7, the V gene TRBV2; D is unclear. Trimming shortened V by 3 bases and J by 4 bases, and 4 bases separated the two germline ends. The CDR3 runs to 11 residues. Germline lookup yields CDR1 SNHLY and CDR2 FYNNEI. CDR3 sequence: CASSDTYEQYF. The CDR3 region has the DNA TGTGCCAGCAGTGATACTTACGAGCAGTACTTC.

The V and J genes are TRBV5-6 and TRBJ1-2, with D unresolved. The V and J ends lost 0 bases and 8 bases respectively, with 14 bases between them. This CDR3 is 14 amino acids long. The germline gives CDR1 SGHDT, CDR2 YYEEEE. This CDR3 reads CASSLGLGAGGYTF. In DNA, the CDR3 is TGTGCCAGCAGCTTGGGACTGGGAGCGGGGGGCTACACCTTC.

The rearrangement joins TRBV2 to TRBJ2-3; TRBD1 matches 7 bases. The CDR3 has 15 residues. The junction had 3 bases not matched to a gene; V was cut back by 1 base and J by 2 bases. Germline V gene data show CDR1 as SNHLY and CDR2 as FYNNEI. The CDR3 nucleotides read TGTGCCAGCAGTGAAGGACAGGGCTTCACAGATACGCAGTATTTT. Amino acids: CASSEGQGFTDTQYF.

This clone was found a few times. The genes are TRBV28 and TRBJ2-7; tentatively, D is TRBD1 (5 bases). The CDR3 is 14 amino acids. CDR1 is MDHEN and CDR2 is SYDVKM in the germline V gene. V lost 3 bases and J 3 bases, leaving 12 bases between the germline ends. The CDR3 DNA follows: TGTGCCAGCAGTTTCCCGGACATTATCTACGAGCAGTACTTC. Its translation is CASSFPDIIYEQYF.

The genes are TRBV6-6 and TRBJ2-5; tentatively, D is TRBD1 (5 bases). The V end lost 2 bases, the J end lost 5 bases, and 15 bases lay between the germline ends. This CDR3 spans 15 amino acids. CDR1 is MNHNY, CDR2 SVGAGI, per germline (reference sequence). The CDR3 loop is CASSYPTEISETQYF. CDR3 coding DNA: TGTGCCAGCAGTTACCCGACAGAAATATCGGAGACCCAGTACTTC.

The chain joins TRBV28 to TRBJ1-5; 9 bases map to TRBD1. The CDR3 is 18 amino acids. Germline V gene data show CDR1 as MDHEN and CDR2 as SYDVKM. The junction had 13 bases not matched to a gene; V was cut back by 5 bases and J by 2 bases. The CDR3 spells CASSTPGTGLMGNQPQHF. The CDR3 DNA reads as TGTGCCAGCAGTACGCCCGGGACAGGGCTTATGGGCAATCAGCCCCAGCATTTT.